These 32 T cell receptor beta chains were all obtained from the same sample, sequenced in a study of T cells in Graves' hyperthyroidism and ophthalmopathy. The CDR3 regions of TCR beta were amplified from RNA transcripts. When the TCR CDR3 underwent first-round RT-PCR, the HTBI primer set was used. TCRdb reprocessed the multiplex PCR reads with MiXCR, giving one entry per CDR3 protein. The sample has around 400,000 distinct CDR3 sequences; approximately 16% are singletons. Sequencing was done on a sample of blood. The origin of the receptors is a woman aged 60-75 years with Graves' ophthalmopathy.

Ten or more counts support this clonotype. This chain joins TRBV7-9 and TRBJ2-3; perhaps TRBD2 as D (5 bases). This CDR3 is 16 amino acids long. V was shortened by 1 base and J by 0 bases, with 11 bases between the two germline ends. Germline V gene sequence: CDR1 SEHNR, CDR2 FQNEAQ (reference sequence). The CDR3 region has the DNA TGTGCCAGCAGCTTAGGAGGGCCCCTAAGCACAGATACGCAGTATTTT. This codes for CASSLGGPLSTDTQYF.

The gene calls are TRBV7-9 and TRBJ2-5, with D possibly matching TRBD2 (5 bases). The length of the CDR3 is 10 residues. Per the germline V gene, CDR1 is SEHNR and CDR2 is FQNEAQ (reference sequence). CDR3 sequence: CATAGETQYF. CDR3 sequence (DNA): TGTGCTACGGCGGGAGAGACCCAGTACTTC.

This clonotype was counted at least ten times. The rearrangement uses TRBV20-1 and TRBJ2-5; a weak D match, TRBD2 (6 bases). Trimming took off 3 bases at V and 4 bases at J, with 15 bases between the two ends. From germline, CDR1 is DFQATT and CDR2 SNEGSKA (reference sequence). The CDR3 extends over 14 amino acids. Here the CDR3 DNA reads TGCAGTGCTAGGCCGGGAGCCCGGGGAGAGACCCAGTACTTC. As protein: CSARPGARGETQYF.

This clonotype was counted at least ten times. The chain joins TRBV19 to TRBJ1-1, with TRBD1 matching over 7 bases. This CDR3 has 16 residues. Germline V gene lookup returns CDR1 LNHDA and CDR2 SQIVND (reference sequence). J lost 5 bases, V lost 5 bases, and 14 bases had no gene match. The CDR3 protein is CASSRQGKFSRTEAFF. DNA for the CDR3: TGTGCCAGTAGTCGACAGGGTAAGTTTTCGAGGACTGAAGCTTTCTTT.

This clonotype came up many times. The V call is TRBV20-1, the J call TRBJ2-7; 7 nucleotides line up with TRBD1. Per the germline V gene, CDR1 is DFQATT and CDR2 is SNEGSKA (reference sequence). The CDR3 is 12 residues long. The V and J ends lost 6 bases and 3 bases, in that order; junction bases with no gene match: 5. The CDR3: CSAPDRLYEQYF. The DNA of the CDR3 is TGCAGTGCCCCGGACAGGCTCTACGAGCAGTACTTC.

This clonotype was counted at least ten times. V gene TRBV28 combines with J gene TRBJ2-4, with 12 bases aligning to TRBD2. The germline V gene has CDR1 MDHEN and CDR2 SYDVKM. The CDR3 runs to 19 residues. V shed 5 bases and J 0 bases; nucleotides not matched to a gene: 11. CDR3 in amino acids: CASSTLGTSGSLAKNIQYF. The DNA for the CDR3 is TGTGCCAGCAGTACCCTCGGGACTAGCGGGTCACTAGCCAAAAACATTCAGTACTTC.

This chain connects TRBV7-8 to TRBJ2-7, with D perhaps matching TRBD2 (5 bases). The CDR3 totals 16 residues. Germline CDR1 and CDR2: SGHVS and FQNEAQ. V was trimmed by 5 bases and J by 5 bases, leaving 22 bases between them. Here the CDR3 reads CASSTPNAGVMDEQYF. CDR3 nucleotide sequence: TGTGCCAGCAGCACGCCGAATGCCGGGGTCATGGACGAGCAGTACTTC.

The J gene is TRBJ2-1, the V gene TRBV19; 10 positions agree with TRBD2. There are 15 residues in the CDR3. The junction had 9 bases not matched to a gene; V was cut back by 7 bases and J by 6 bases. The germline V gene has CDR1 LNHDA and CDR2 SQIVND (reference sequence). The CDR3 DNA follows: TGTGCCAGTACCCTGAGCGGGAGGGCCTCCAATGAGCAGTTCTTC. This translates into CASTLSGRASNEQFF.

This clonotype was counted ten times or more. The chain employs TRBV5-1 and TRBJ2-2; D uncertain. This CDR3 is built from 14 residues. In germline, CDR1 is SGHRS, CDR2 YFSETQ. Trimming left V 4 bases short and J 1 base short, with 8 bases between. CDR3 nucleotide sequence: TGCGCCAGCAGCCCGCAGGTGAACACCGGGGAGCTGTTTTTT. This encodes CASSPQVNTGELFF.

This clonotype was seen only a few times. This chain joins TRBV9 and TRBJ2-1; 11 bases align to TRBD2. The V gene's germline CDR1 is SGDLS and CDR2 YYNGEE. Unmatched junction bases numbered 9, after V lost 4 bases and J lost 0 bases. The CDR3 is 18 residues long. CDR3 sequence reads: CASSQNPSGRSSYNEQFF. CDR3 nucleotides: TGTGCCAGCAGCCAAAACCCTAGCGGGAGGAGCTCCTACAATGAGCAGTTCTTC.

This chain uses TRBV12-3 or TRBV12-4 with TRBJ1-3, with D perhaps matching TRBD1 (5 bases). Trimming shortened V by 8 bases and J by 4 bases, and 15 bases separated the two germline ends. The CDR3 length is 14 residues. DNA for the CDR3: TGTGCCAGCGGGGGGTGGGGAAAAGGAAACACCATATATTTT. It yields the protein CASGGWGKGNTIYF.

This clonotype came up many times. The J gene is TRBJ1-2, the V gene TRBV7-2; D unresolved. The CDR3 length is 13 residues. Trimming left V 2 bases short and J 4 bases short, with 8 bases between. Germline V lookup: CDR1 SGHTA, CDR2 FQGNSA. The CDR3 nucleotides are TGTGCCAGCAGCTTAATGGGTTTCTATGGCTACACCTTC. Amino acids: CASSLMGFYGYTF.

V gene TRBV24-1 combines with J gene TRBJ2-2; D is undetermined. The CDR3 is 16 residues long. V was cut by 4 bases and J by 3 bases, with 14 bases left in between. From germline, CDR1 is KGHDR and CDR2 SFDVKD. CDR3 sequence (DNA): TGTGCCACCAGTGACCCCGGCAGTGCCCACACCGGGGAGCTGTTTTTT. Translation: CATSDPGSAHTGELFF.

This clonotype came up a few times. The chain couples TRBV6-1 to TRBJ1-4, with D unresolved. Trimming took off 5 bases at V and 3 bases at J, with 7 bases between the two ends. The CDR3 consists of 13 residues. Germline V lookup: CDR1 MNHNS, CDR2 SASEGT. CDR3 loop: CASSTGPNEKLFF. In DNA, the CDR3 is TGTGCCAGCAGTACTGGACCTAATGAAAAACTGTTTTTT.

The V and J genes are TRBV11-3 and TRBJ1-3, with D unresolved. Germline V gene lookup returns CDR1 SGHNT and CDR2 YENEEA. Trimming took off 5 bases at V and 0 bases at J, with 5 bases between the two ends. The CDR3 has 13 residues. The CDR3 bases are TGTGCCAGCAGCGAGAGCTCTGGAAACACCATATATTTT. This codes for CASSESSGNTIYF.

This clonotype was seen more than once but under ten times. This chain links TRBV20-1 with TRBJ2-7; 11 bases are a match to TRBD2. This CDR3 has 14 residues. Germline lookup yields CDR1 DFQATT and CDR2 SNEGSKA (reference sequence). V dropped 3 bases and J dropped 4; count of bases not matched to a gene: 5. The CDR3 sequence: CSARPLAGVYEQYF. The CDR3 nucleotides read TGCAGTGCTAGGCCACTAGCGGGAGTTTACGAGCAGTACTTC.

This clonotype was seen ten or more times. V is TRBV7-9 and J is TRBJ1-5; TRBD1 agrees at 7 bases. The CDR3 spans 17 residues. With V trimmed by 1 base and J by 1 base, 7 bases remained unmatched. CDR1 is SEHNR, CDR2 FQNEAQ, per germline (reference sequence). This chain's CDR3 is CASSLGATGDSNQPQHF. CDR3 sequence (DNA): TGTGCCAGCAGCTTAGGGGCAACAGGGGACAGCAATCAGCCCCAGCATTTT.

In regard to this clonotype: Given a much more abundant clone one base away, this may be a read error. This chain uses TRBV20-1 with TRBJ2-7; D gene ambiguous. This CDR3 spans 13 amino acids. Looked up from germline, CDR1 is DFQATT and CDR2 is SNEGSKA (reference sequence). V lost 5 bases, J lost 5 bases, and 16 bases lay in between. This CDR3 reads CSAGPRLGHEQYF. In DNA form, the CDR3 reads TGCAGTGCTGGACCCCGATTGGGTCACGAGCAGTACTTC.

This clonotype was recorded many times. The chain links TRBV12-3 or TRBV12-4 to TRBJ2-7; D not certain. V dropped 2 bases and J dropped 0 bases, with 5 bases sitting between them. The CDR3 has 13 residues. The CDR3 DNA is TGTGCCAGCAGTTTACAGGTCTCCTACGAGCAGTACTTC. This encodes CASSLQVSYEQYF.

The V call is TRBV4-1, the J call TRBJ2-3; 11 nucleotides agree with TRBD1. Losses at the gene ends were 4 bases for V and 5 bases for J; bases not matched to a gene: 11. This CDR3 contains 17 residues. Germline V lookup: CDR1 MGHRA, CDR2 YSYEKL. The CDR3 here is CASSRAQGQGAGDTQYF. The CDR3 region has the DNA TGCGCCAGCAGCCGAGCCCAAGGACAGGGGGCAGGAGATACGCAGTATTTT.

This clonotype has at least ten counts. The rearrangement links TRBV20-1 to TRBJ2-7; a weak D match, TRBD2 (6 bases). Germline CDR1 is DFQATT and CDR2 is SNEGSKA (reference sequence). The germline V and J ends were trimmed by 3 bases and 3 bases, with 24 bases remaining between them. The CDR3 consists of 17 residues. The CDR3: CSASGSSSGGNLYEQYF. Written as DNA, the CDR3 is TGCAGTGCTAGTGGGTCGTCAAGTGGCGGGAACCTCTACGAGCAGTACTTC.

The chain couples TRBV3-1 to TRBJ2-4; D not certain. The CDR3 contains 16 residues. Looked up from germline, CDR1 is LGHDT and CDR2 is YNNKEL (reference sequence). V lost 4 bases and J 0 bases, leaving 13 bases between the germline ends. In DNA form, the CDR3 reads TGTGCCAGCAGCCGCCTTGTCGGTCGAGCCAAAAACATTCAGTACTTC. Amino acid sequence: CASSRLVGRAKNIQYF. The complete variable domain, with remaining parts taken from reference TRBV3-1 and TRBJ2-4, reads DTAVSQTPKYLVTQMGNDKSIKCEQNLGHDTMYWYKQDSKKFLKIMFSYNNKELIINETVPNRFSPKSPDKAHLNLHINSLELGDSAVYFCASSRLVGRAKNIQYFGAGTRLSVL.

This clonotype was observed many times. This chain uses TRBV24-1 with TRBJ2-7; possible D gene TRBD1, 6 bases. Trimming took 3 bases from V and 3 from J, leaving 11 bases between them. Germline assignment: CDR1 KGHDR and CDR2 SFDVKD. The CDR3 is 14 amino acids. CDR3 sequence: CATSDTGTLYEQYF. The DNA for the CDR3 is TGTGCCACCAGTGATACAGGGACCCTCTACGAGCAGTACTTC.

The V and J genes are TRBV25-1 and TRBJ2-7; D is perhaps TRBD1 (5 bases). Germline assignment: CDR1 MGHDK and CDR2 SYGVNS. The CDR3 is 17 amino acids. Deletions cut 3 bases from V and 4 bases from J, with 22 bases between. The DNA for the CDR3 is TGTGCCAGCAGTGATATAGGGGCCCCGGCATCCCGATACGAGCAGTACTTC. Translation gives CASSDIGAPASRYEQYF.

This sequence joins TRBV20-1 and TRBJ2-3, with D perhaps matching TRBD2 (7 bases). Between the trimmed V and J ends, which lost 3 bases and 4 bases, there was a span of 11 bases. The V gene's germline CDR1 is DFQATT and CDR2 SNEGSKA (reference sequence). This CDR3 comprises 13 residues. The CDR3 sequence: CSARRGGADTQYF. CDR3 sequence (DNA): TGCAGTGCTAGGAGGGGGGGGGCAGATACGCAGTATTTT.

At least ten counts were recorded for this clonotype. The V gene is TRBV6-1, the J gene TRBJ2-3; TRBD2 agrees at 14 bases. V was pared by 5 bases and J by 3 bases, with 4 bases of the junction left unmatched. Germline assignment: CDR1 MNHNS and CDR2 SASEGT. The CDR3 is 16 residues long. CDR3 loop: CASSHGTSGRTDTQYF. Written as DNA, the CDR3 is TGTGCCAGCAGTCACGGGACTAGCGGGAGAACAGATACGCAGTATTTT.

The chain has TRBV3-1 and TRBJ2-3; no reliable D call. The V end lost 6 bases, the J end lost 1 base, and 14 bases lay between the germline ends. Germline assignment: CDR1 LGHDT and CDR2 YNNKEL (reference sequence). The CDR3 is 15 residues long. DNA of the CDR3: TGTGCCAGCAGTAGAACCGACTTAGGCACAGATACGCAGTATTTT. Translated, it gives CASSRTDLGTDTQYF.

This clonotype was seen at least ten times. The CDR3 reads CSAGRTASDEQFF. The CDR3 DNA follows: TGCAGTGCGGGCAGGACCGCCTCGGATGAGCAGTTCTTC. V is TRBV20-1 and J is TRBJ2-1; D not certain. Germline CDR1 reads DFQATT; CDR2 reads SNEGSKA (reference sequence). Between the trimmed V and J ends, which lost 6 bases and 8 bases, there was a span of 17 bases. CDR3 length equals 13 residues.

In its sample, this clonotype was seen a few times. V and J are TRBV5-1 and TRBJ1-3; TRBD1 matches 7 bases. This CDR3 comprises 16 residues. The junction had 7 bases not matched to a gene; V was cut back by 4 bases and J by 0 bases. In germline, CDR1 is SGHRS, CDR2 YFSETQ. The CDR3 DNA is TGCGCCAGCAGCAGGGGACAGCTTTCCTCTGGAAACACCATATATTTT. Translation gives CASSRGQLSSGNTIYF.

This clonotype was counted at least ten times. This chain connects TRBV2 to TRBJ2-1, with D uncertain. Trimming removed 0 bases at V and 9 bases at J, with 9 bases between. The CDR3 runs to 13 residues. Germline V gene data show CDR1 as SNHLY and CDR2 as FYNNEI. CDR3 loop: CASSEAIGGEQFF. Here the CDR3 DNA reads TGTGCCAGCAGTGAAGCGATAGGTGGTGAGCAGTTCTTC.

This clonotype has at least ten counts. The chain has TRBV5-1 and TRBJ2-1; 11 bases match TRBD2. The V gene end was trimmed by 4 bases and the J gene end by 6 bases; junction bases not matched to a gene: 15. The CDR3 contains 18 residues. Germline CDR1 SGHRS, CDR2 YFSETQ. The CDR3 protein is CASSLLSLLAGGSNEQFF. The CDR3 bases are TGCGCCAGCAGCCTGCTCTCTCTTTTAGCGGGAGGGTCCAATGAGCAGTTCTTC.

In its sample, this clonotype was seen many times. The rearrangement joins TRBV7-3 to TRBJ2-2, with 10 bases lining up with TRBD2. Trimming cost V 4 bases and J 5 bases; bases outside gene matches: 4. CDR1 is SGHTA and CDR2 is FQGTGA in the germline V gene. The CDR3 is made up of 15 amino acids. DNA of the CDR3: TGTGCCAGCAGCTCTAGCGGGAGAGGGACCGGGGAGCTGTTTTTT. The encoded protein is CASSSSGRGTGELFF.